These 28 T cell receptor beta chains originate from one sample sequenced in a study of blood T cells in healthy people across ages. Combining a sample-barcoded 5' primer with a J-beta primer mix, a second PCR ran for roughly 7 to 11 cycles. TCRdb passed the 5' RACE reads through MiXCR, listing each CDR3 protein once. The sample yields about 680,000 distinct CDR3 sequences, more than 40% seen once. The source material was blood. The receptors were sampled from a woman aged 60-75 years in good health.

Turning to this clonotype: The conserved phenylalanine or tryptophan normally closing the CDR3 is absent here, so this likely arose from a read error. The chain recombines TRBV7-9 with TRBJ2-7, with 12 bases matching TRBD2. With V trimmed by 1 base and J by 0 bases, 10 bases remained unmatched. CDR3 length: 19 amino acids. Germline V gene lookup returns CDR1 SEHNR and CDR2 FQNEAQ (reference sequence). The CDR3 bases are TGTGCCAGCAGCTTAGGATCGGCTAGCGGGAGGGGTAGCTCCTACGAGCAGTACTTG. Protein: CASSLGSASGRGSSYEQYL.

The chain carries TRBV20-1 and TRBJ1-1, with a weak D call TRBD1 (5 bases). Trimming removed 6 bases at V and 1 base at J, with 12 bases between. The CDR3 is made up of 13 amino acids. Germline V lookup: CDR1 DFQATT, CDR2 SNEGSKA (reference sequence). The CDR3 here is CSATGPENTEAFF. In DNA, the CDR3 is TGCAGTGCCACGGGGCCGGAGAACACTGAAGCTTTCTTT.

This clonotype turned up a few times. The chain joins TRBV11-3 to TRBJ2-3; 16 bases map to TRBD2. This CDR3 has 18 amino acids. J was trimmed by 6 bases and V by 5 bases; bases with no gene match: 11. The V gene's germline CDR1 is SGHNT and CDR2 YENEEA. CDR3 loop: CASSRGLAGGPRDDTQYF. The CDR3 DNA sequence: TGTGCCAGCAGCCGGGGACTAGCGGGAGGGCCCCGGGATGATACGCAGTATTTT.

V gene TRBV29-1 combines with J gene TRBJ2-3; the match to TRBD2 covers 10 bases. This CDR3 spans 14 amino acids. V dropped 8 bases and J dropped 2; count of bases not matched to a gene: 7. In germline, CDR1 is SQVTM, CDR2 ANQGSEA. The CDR3 DNA is TGCAGCACAACCGGGACTAGCGTCACAGATACGCAGTATTTT. It is translated as CSTTGTSVTDTQYF.

The chain joins TRBV27 to TRBJ2-3, with D possibly being TRBD2 (6 bases). CDR1 and CDR2 (germline): MNHEY, SMNVEV (reference sequence). The germline V and J ends were trimmed by 6 bases and 9 bases, with 25 bases remaining between them. CDR3 length equals 16 residues. CDR3 DNA sequence: TGTGCCAGCAGCAACCCCCCGGGACTGTCCTTCTACACGCAGTATTTT. The encoded protein is CASSNPPGLSFYTQYF.

This clonotype has only a few counts. The J gene is TRBJ2-3, the V gene TRBV20-1; D is ambiguous. This CDR3 contains 11 residues. V lost 6 bases, J lost 6 bases, and 10 bases lay in between. Germline V gives CDR1 DFQATT, CDR2 SNEGSKA (reference sequence). CDR3 coding DNA: TGCAGTGCCAATGTCGGCGATACGCAGTATTTT. It specifies CSANVGDTQYF.

The chain employs TRBV30 and TRBJ2-2, with 7 positions matching TRBD1. Trimming at V came to 0 bases and at J to 6 bases, leaving 7 bases not matched to a gene. Germline V gene data show CDR1 as GTSNPN and CDR2 as SVGIG (reference sequence). The CDR3 runs 15 residues. The CDR3 loop reads CAWSVEGARPGELFF. Here the CDR3 DNA reads TGTGCCTGGAGTGTAGAGGGGGCGAGGCCCGGGGAGCTGTTTTTT.

V gene TRBV24-1 combines with J gene TRBJ2-1, with TRBD1 identical over 10 bases. Germline values: CDR1 KGHDR, CDR2 SFDVKD. The CDR3 spans 16 residues. Trimming took 1 base from V and 6 from J; bases not matched to a gene: 5. The CDR3 DNA reads as TGTGCCACCAGTGATTTAGGGGACAGGGGTCGCAATGAGCAGTTCTTC. Its protein product is CATSDLGDRGRNEQFF.

The chain recombines TRBV28 with TRBJ2-1; the D gene is possibly TRBD2 (6 bases). V lost 10 bases and J lost 2, with 15 bases in between. CDR1 is MDHEN and CDR2 is SYDVKM in the germline V gene. This CDR3 region has 14 residues. This CDR3 reads CATRRRVPYNEQFF. The DNA of the CDR3 is TGTGCCACTCGTCGGAGGGTTCCCTACAATGAGCAGTTCTTC. Full variable domain (missing parts from reference TRBV28 and TRBJ2-1): DVKVTQSSRYLVKRTGEKVFLECVQDMDHENMFWYRQDPGLGLRLIYFSYDVKMKEKGDIPEGYSVSREKKERFSLILESASTNQTSMYLCATRRRVPYNEQFFGPGTRLTVL.

V and J are TRBV28 and TRBJ2-3; 14 nucleotides align to TRBD2. Trimming took 6 bases from V and 2 from J; bases not matched to a gene: 25. The CDR3 runs 23 residues. Germline V gene lookup returns CDR1 MDHEN and CDR2 SYDVKM. CDR3 in amino acids: CASSSEDRERTSGRFFATDTQYF. The CDR3 DNA follows: TGTGCCAGCAGCTCTGAGGACAGGGAAAGGACTAGCGGGAGGTTTTTTGCCACAGATACGCAGTATTTT.

Points on this clonotype: Germline and junction disagree at one end, which may indicate a read error. The V call is TRBV7-9, the J call TRBJ2-1, with a weak D call TRBD2 (5 bases). The CDR3 sequence is 12 residues long. The V gene's germline CDR1 is SEHNR and CDR2 FQNEAQ (reference sequence). This CDR3 reads CASSSNGVWQFF. CDR3 DNA sequence: TGTGCCAGTAGCTCTAACGGGGTATGGCAGTTCTTC.

This chain joins TRBV10-3 and TRBJ2-7, with D uncertain. The DNA end is a closer match to TRBJ2-5, so the J assignment may be wrong. CDR3 length equals 14 residues. Germline lookup yields CDR1 ENHRY and CDR2 SYGVKD. The CDR3 DNA reads TGTGCCATCAGTGACAGTCGGAGCGACCAGACCCAGTACTTC. Translating gives CAISDSRSDQTQYF.

This CDR3 is CSASPPVGRTSGAYNEQFF. The CDR3 DNA follows: TGCAGTGCTAGTCCCCCTGTGGGGCGGACTAGCGGGGCCTACAATGAGCAGTTCTTC. The genes are TRBV20-1 and TRBJ2-1, with 12 bases identical to TRBD2. V was pared by 3 bases and J by 2 bases, with 14 bases of the junction left unmatched. CDR1 DFQATT and CDR2 SNEGSKA come from the germline V gene (reference sequence). CDR3 length equals 19 residues.

The rearrangement uses TRBV7-2 and TRBJ2-7; no clear D. Germline V gene sequence: CDR1 SGHTA, CDR2 FQGNSA. V lost 0 bases to trimming and J lost 3 bases, with 6 bases between them. This CDR3 region has 13 residues. CDR3 residues: CASSLAVNYEQYF. As DNA, the CDR3 is TGTGCCAGCAGCTTAGCCGTGAACTACGAGCAGTACTTC.

The V gene is TRBV7-2, the J gene TRBJ2-7; D is ambiguous. CDR3 length: 14 residues. The germline V and J ends were trimmed by 5 bases and 6 bases, with 17 bases remaining between them. From germline, CDR1 is SGHTA and CDR2 FQGNSA. Written as DNA, the CDR3 is TGTGCCAGCAGCACCCAAATTCGGCTAGGCGAGCAGTACTTC. Translating it yields CASSTQIRLGEQYF.

This clonotype has a count of ten or more. The CDR3 region has the DNA TGTGCCAGCAGTTCCCCCGGGACTAGCGGGAGCTCCCTCAATGGCGAGCAGTTCTTC. Its protein is CASSSPGTSGSSLNGEQFF. V and J are TRBV28 and TRBJ2-1; 14 nucleotides line up with TRBD2. The length of the CDR3 is 19 residues. V trimming: 4 bases; J trimming: 10 bases; junction bases outside the gene matches: 18. CDR1 MDHEN and CDR2 SYDVKM come from the germline V gene. Looking up the rest from reference TRBV28 and TRBJ2-1 gives the full variable domain: DVKVTQSSRYLVKRTGEKVFLECVQDMDHENMFWYRQDPGLGLRLIYFSYDVKMKEKGDIPEGYSVSREKKERFSLILESASTNQTSMYLCASSSPGTSGSSLNGEQFFGPGTRLTVL.

This clonotype has more than one count but fewer than ten. This sequence joins TRBV12-3 or TRBV12-4 and TRBJ2-7; the match to TRBD2 covers 12 bases. This CDR3 has 15 residues. The V segment lost 6 bases and the J segment 3 bases; nucleotides outside the gene matches: 6. In DNA form, the CDR3 reads TGTGCCAGCAGACCCGGACTAGCGGGACGCTACGAGCAGTACTTC. The encoded protein is CASRPGLAGRYEQYF.

This clonotype was seen only a few times. Here the CDR3 reads CASSLELNTGETQYF. The CDR3 DNA follows: TGTGCCAGCAGTCTCGAACTAAACACTGGAGAGACCCAGTACTTC. This sequence joins TRBV12-3 or TRBV12-4 and TRBJ2-5; D uncertain. V was trimmed by 5 bases and J by 4 bases, leaving 17 bases between them. The CDR3 is 15 residues long.

The chain uses TRBV9 and TRBJ1-2; 7 bases fit TRBD1. The J segment lost 2 bases and the V segment lost 2 bases, leaving 3 bases of the junction unmatched. Germline V CDR1 and CDR2: SGDLS, YYNGEE. There are 14 residues in the CDR3. The CDR3 DNA follows: TGTGCCAGCAGCGTTCAGACAGGGAACTATGGCTACACCTTC. Translating it yields CASSVQTGNYGYTF.

This clonotype was found a few times. The chain uses TRBV7-2 and TRBJ2-5; either TRBD1 or TRBD2 may supply D (6 bases each). The V and J ends lost 5 bases and 1 base respectively, with 17 bases between them. There are 16 residues in the CDR3. The germline CDR1 and CDR2 sequences are SGHTA and FQGNSA. The CDR3 coding sequence is TGTGCCAGCAGCCAAAGGGGGACGGGAGTCCAAGAGACCCAGTACTTC. Protein: CASSQRGTGVQETQYF.

CDR3 protein: CASSLVAGSSYNSPLHF. The CDR3 coding sequence is TGTGCCAGCAGCTTAGTGGCAGGGTCGTCCTATAATTCACCCCTCCACTTT. This chain links TRBV7-2 with TRBJ1-6, with D maybe TRBD1 (5 bases). From germline, CDR1 is SGHTA and CDR2 FQGNSA. Deletions cut 1 base from V and 1 base from J, with 11 bases between. The CDR3 consists of 17 residues.

The chain couples TRBV7-3 to TRBJ2-1, with TRBD1 matching over 7 bases. The V gene end was trimmed by 0 bases and the J gene end by 7 bases; junction bases not matched to a gene: 9. The CDR3 totals 16 residues. CDR1 is SGHTA, CDR2 FQGTGA, per germline. In DNA, the CDR3 is TGTGCCAGCAGCTTAACAGGGGGCGCGGCATTGAATGAGCAGTTCTTC. It specifies CASSLTGGAALNEQFF.

This chain uses TRBV7-3 with TRBJ2-5; no clear D gene. The CDR3 loop spans 13 amino acids. Trimming shortened V by 5 bases and J by 1 base, and 8 bases separated the two germline ends. Germline V gives CDR1 SGHTA, CDR2 FQGTGA. In nucleotides, the CDR3 is TGTGCCAGCAGCCCTTCTCTCCAAGAGACCCAGTACTTC. Protein: CASSPSLQETQYF.

There are a few counts of this clonotype. V usage is TRBV29-1 and J usage is TRBJ2-2, with 8 bases aligning to TRBD2. From germline, CDR1 is SQVTM and CDR2 ANQGSEA. CDR3 size: 16 residues. Losses at the gene ends were 2 bases for V and 1 base for J; bases not matched to a gene: 6. The CDR3 region is CSVERREGVNTGELFF. The CDR3 bases are TGCAGCGTTGAACGACGGGAGGGGGTGAACACCGGGGAGCTGTTTTTT.

The J gene is TRBJ1-1, the V gene TRBV18; D may be TRBD1 (6 bases). The CDR3 loop spans 15 amino acids. Germline CDR1 reads KGHSH; CDR2 reads LQKENI. Trimming shortened V by 1 base and J by 11 bases, and 20 bases separated the two germline ends. The CDR3 reads CASSPRTGTEVEAFF. CDR3 coding DNA: TGTGCCAGCTCACCACGAACAGGGACGGAGGTAGAGGCTTTCTTT.

The V gene is TRBV4-2, the J gene TRBJ2-7, with D hard to call. V lost 3 bases to trimming and J lost 2 bases, with 17 bases between them. The germline V gene encodes CDR1 LGHNA and CDR2 YNFKEQ. The CDR3 has 16 residues. CDR3 loop: CASSHETLSSTYEQYF. The CDR3 DNA follows: TGTGCCAGCAGCCATGAGACCCTATCCTCTACCTACGAGCAGTACTTC.

This clonotype appeared a few times. This chain joins TRBV5-5 and TRBJ2-7, with D perhaps matching TRBD1 (6 bases). V was cut by 4 bases and J by 5 bases, with 25 bases left in between. The CDR3 consists of 17 residues. The germline V gene has CDR1 SGHKS and CDR2 YYEKEE (reference sequence). CDR3 DNA sequence: TGTGCCAGCAGCGGCGATGCAGGGGATGCGGCTCGGGACGAGCAGTACTTC. It translates to CASSGDAGDAARDEQYF. Full variable domain (missing parts from reference TRBV5-5 and TRBJ2-7): DAGVTQSPTHLIKTRGQQVTLRCSPISGHKSVSWYQQVLGQGPQFIFQYYEKEERGRGNFPDRFSARQFPNYSSELNVNALLLGDSALYLCASSGDAGDAARDEQYFGPGTRLTVT.

This chain uses TRBV5-4 with TRBJ2-1; TRBD2 is a possible D gene (6 bases). Germline CDR1 and CDR2: SGHNT and YYREEE (reference sequence). The V end lost 3 bases, the J end lost 2 bases, and 15 bases lay between the germline ends. The CDR3 runs 16 residues. This chain's CDR3 is CASSYREGLPYNEQFF. The CDR3 nucleotides read TGTGCCAGCAGCTATAGAGAGGGACTCCCCTACAATGAGCAGTTCTTC.